This T cell receptor (beta chain) was sequenced for a study of blood T cell repertoires in COVID-19. Methods used by the authors: Estimates of nucleated cell counts were drawn from the amplification of reference gene primers. Method: immunoSEQ multiplex PCR; TCRdb's copy keeps in-frame clones and lacks some. For V, J and clone size, that table is used; D and trimming come from the DNA. The sample shows about 69,000 clones, 90% of them seen only once. The trim removed 3 bases at V and 5 bases at J, leaving 10 bases unmatched. The CDR3 sequence is 17 residues long. From germline, CDR1 is KGHSH and CDR2 LQKENI.

The sequenced material came from peripheral blood. This chain links TRBV18 with TRBJ2-2; the match to TRBD1 covers 9 bases. This TCR derives from a woman between 18 and 30 years old with acute or convalescent COVID-19. Here the CDR3 reads CASSPPTGTGITGELFF. Here the CDR3 DNA reads TGTGCCAGCTCACCGCCTACCGGGACAGGGATTACCGGGGAGCTGTTTTTT. The full variable domain, completed using reference TRBV18 and TRBJ2-2, is NAGVMQNPRHLVRRRGQEARLRCSPMKGHSHVYWYRQLPEEGLKFMVYLQKENIIDESGMPKERFSAEFPKEGPSILRIQQVVRGDSAAYFCASSPPTGTGITGELFFGEGSRLTVL.